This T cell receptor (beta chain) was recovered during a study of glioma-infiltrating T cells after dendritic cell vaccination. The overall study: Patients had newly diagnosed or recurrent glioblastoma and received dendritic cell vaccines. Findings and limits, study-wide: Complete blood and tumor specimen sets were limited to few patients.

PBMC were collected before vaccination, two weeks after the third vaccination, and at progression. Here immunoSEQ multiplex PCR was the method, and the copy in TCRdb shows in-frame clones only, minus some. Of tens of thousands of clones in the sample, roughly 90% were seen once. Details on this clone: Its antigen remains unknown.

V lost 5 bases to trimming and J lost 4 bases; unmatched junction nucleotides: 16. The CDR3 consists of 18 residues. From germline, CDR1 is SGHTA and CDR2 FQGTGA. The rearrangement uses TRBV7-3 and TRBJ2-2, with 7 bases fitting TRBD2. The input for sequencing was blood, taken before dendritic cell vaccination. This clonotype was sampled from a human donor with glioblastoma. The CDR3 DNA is TGTGCCAGCAGCCCTACCGTAGCGGGTCAGAGGGGCACCGGGGAGCTGTTTTTT. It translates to CASSPTVAGQRGTGELFF.